This is a list of T cell receptor beta chains from one sample in a study of blood T cell repertoires in COVID-19. TCRdb keeps only in-frame clones here, not all; method: immunoSEQ multiplex PCR. This sample has 150,000 to 200,000 clones; approximately 84% occur once, and the top ten carry about 20%. Specimen: peripheral blood. The receptors derive from a woman aged 80 or over with acute or convalescent COVID-19. The CDR3 runs from the conserved cysteine through the conserved F or W. The order of the fields is CDR3 DNA, CDR3 protein, V gene, J gene, clone size, D gene. D genes are given only for firm matches. Clone size is shown for a subset of rows, as once, few, many or a class of expanded clone.

CDR3 DNA: TGTGCCATCAGTGAGTCTGGGGGGAAAGCGGGAGGGGACAATGAGCAGTTCTTC; CDR3 protein: CAISESGGKAGGDNEQFF; V gene: TRBV10-3; J gene: TRBJ2-1; clone size: NA; D gene: TRBD2
CDR3 DNA: TGTGCCAGCAGCCAAAGGACAGGGGGGATGAACACTGAAGCTTTCTTT; CDR3 protein: CASSQRTGGMNTEAFF; V gene: TRBV3-1/TRBV3-2; J gene: TRBJ1-1; clone size: once; D gene: TRBD1
CDR3 DNA: TGTGCCAGCACCCACAGGGACGGGGACACTGAAGCTTTCTTT; CDR3 protein: CASTHRDGDTEAFF; V gene: TRBV2; J gene: TRBJ1-1; clone size: NA; D gene: NA
CDR3 DNA: TGTGCCAGCAGCTTGGACACAGGCTATGGCTACACCTTC; CDR3 protein: CASSLDTGYGYTF; V gene: TRBV5-6; J gene: TRBJ1-2; clone size: NA; D gene: NA
CDR3 DNA: TGTGCCAGTAGTATCACCCGACAGGGGGCCCACGAGCAGTACTTC; CDR3 protein: CASSITRQGAHEQYF; V gene: TRBV19; J gene: TRBJ2-7; clone size: NA; D gene: TRBD1
CDR3 DNA: TGCGCCAGCAGCTTGGAGGTAGCGGCGAACACCGGGGAGCTGTTTTTT; CDR3 protein: CASSLEVAANTGELFF; V gene: TRBV5-1; J gene: TRBJ2-2; clone size: NA; D gene: NA
CDR3 DNA: TGTGCCAGCAGCCTAACGCCCCAACAGGGGATGAGTGAAAAACTGTTTTTT; CDR3 protein: CASSLTPQQGMSEKLFF; V gene: TRBV7-2; J gene: TRBJ1-4; clone size: NA; D gene: TRBD1
CDR3 DNA: TGCAGCGTCGGGACTAGCGGGATGGATGTGCAGTACTTC; CDR3 protein: CSVGTSGMDVQYF; V gene: TRBV29-1; J gene: TRBJ2-7; clone size: NA; D gene: TRBD2
CDR3 DNA: TGTGCCAGTCGGTCACAGGGGGTAGGCTCACCCCTCCACTTT; CDR3 protein: CASRSQGVGSPLHF; V gene: TRBV5-6; J gene: TRBJ1-6; clone size: NA; D gene: TRBD1
CDR3 DNA: TGTGCCAGCAACACCGGGACAGGGGTAGCTAACTATGGCTACACCTTC; CDR3 protein: CASNTGTGVANYGYTF; V gene: TRBV5-8; J gene: TRBJ1-2; clone size: once; D gene: TRBD1
CDR3 DNA: TGTGCCAGCAGCTTAGAACTAGCGGGACTCTACGAGCAGTACTTC; CDR3 protein: CASSLELAGLYEQYF; V gene: TRBV7-8; J gene: TRBJ2-7; clone size: NA; D gene: TRBD2
CDR3 DNA: TGTGCCAGCAGTTATCTAGCGGGAGTGGGGAATGAGCAGTTCTTC; CDR3 protein: CASSYLAGVGNEQFF; V gene: TRBV7-8; J gene: TRBJ2-1; clone size: NA; D gene: TRBD2
CDR3 DNA: TGTGCCAGCAGCCCGAGCCTAGCGGAGTACGAGCAGTACTTC; CDR3 protein: CASSPSLAEYEQYF; V gene: TRBV3-1/TRBV3-2; J gene: TRBJ2-7; clone size: NA; D gene: TRBD2
CDR3 DNA: TGCGCCAGCAGCTTGTTATTTTCAGGGAGGGACGAGCAGTACTTC; CDR3 protein: CASSLLFSGRDEQYF; V gene: TRBV5-1; J gene: TRBJ2-7; clone size: NA; D gene: TRBD2
CDR3 DNA: TGTGCCAGCTCACCACCAGCGGCAAGACACGGTAGTGGCTACACCTTC; CDR3 protein: CASSPPAARHGSGYTF; V gene: TRBV18; J gene: TRBJ1-2; clone size: NA; D gene: NA
CDR3 DNA: TGCGCCAGCAGTGACCCGGGCTCCTACGAGCAGTACTTC; CDR3 protein: CASSDPGSYEQYF; V gene: TRBV10-1; J gene: TRBJ2-7; clone size: NA; D gene: NA
CDR3 DNA: TGTGCCAGCAGCTTAGTCATAGACAGGAGCTCCTACGAGCAGTACTTC; CDR3 protein: CASSLVIDRSSYEQYF; V gene: TRBV7-2; J gene: TRBJ2-7; clone size: NA; D gene: NA
CDR3 DNA: TGTGCCATCAGATCGACTAGCGGGAGTAGGGAGCAGTTCTTC; CDR3 protein: CAIRSTSGSREQFF; V gene: TRBV10-3; J gene: TRBJ2-1; clone size: NA; D gene: TRBD2
CDR3 DNA: TGTGCCTGGAGACAGCCTCTTTTCTATGGCTACACCTTC; CDR3 protein: CAWRQPLFYGYTF; V gene: TRBV30; J gene: TRBJ1-2; clone size: NA; D gene: NA
CDR3 DNA: TGCGCCAGCAGCCCAAGGACTGGGAGCGCCGGGGAGCTGTTTTTT; CDR3 protein: CASSPRTGSAGELFF; V gene: TRBV5-1; J gene: TRBJ2-2; clone size: NA; D gene: NA
CDR3 DNA: TGTGCCAGCAGCTTAGGTCCAGAATCTGAGACCCAGTACTTC; CDR3 protein: CASSLGPESETQYF; V gene: TRBV11-3; J gene: TRBJ2-5; clone size: NA; D gene: NA
CDR3 DNA: TGTGCCAGCAGCTCTAGGACAGGACATCCCGGGGAGCTGTTTTTT; CDR3 protein: CASSSRTGHPGELFF; V gene: TRBV9; J gene: TRBJ2-2; clone size: NA; D gene: TRBD1
CDR3 DNA: TGTGCCAGCAGTTTAGGGACAGTGCACCCCTACAATGAGCAGTTCTTC; CDR3 protein: CASSLGTVHPYNEQFF; V gene: TRBV27; J gene: TRBJ2-1; clone size: NA; D gene: TRBD1
CDR3 DNA: TGTGCCAGCAGCGTAGAAGAGGCGGGACCGAACACCGGGGAGCTGTTTTTT; CDR3 protein: CASSVEEAGPNTGELFF; V gene: TRBV9; J gene: TRBJ2-2; clone size: NA; D gene: NA
CDR3 DNA: TGTGCCAGCAGGGACAGTCATAGCAATCAGCCCCAGCATTTT; CDR3 protein: CASRDSHSNQPQHF; V gene: TRBV6-5; J gene: TRBJ1-5; clone size: once; D gene: NA
CDR3 DNA: TGTGCCAGCAGCTTTGAAGCGGCTTACAATGAGCAGTTCTTC; CDR3 protein: CASSFEAAYNEQFF; V gene: TRBV7-2; J gene: TRBJ2-1; clone size: NA; D gene: NA
CDR3 DNA: TGTGCCAGCAGCTCGTCTATGTGGGTTAGGGGGGGAAACTCTGAAGCTTTCTTT; CDR3 protein: CASSSSMWVRGGNSEAFF; V gene: TRBV7-8; J gene: TRBJ1-1; clone size: NA; D gene: NA
CDR3 DNA: TGTGCCAGCAGCTTTGCTTTCGCGGAAGCTTTCTTT; CDR3 protein: CASSFAFAEAFF; V gene: TRBV7-9; J gene: TRBJ1-1; clone size: NA; D gene: NA
CDR3 DNA: TGTGCCAGCAGCTTAGGTTTACTAGCGGGAGTCTCCTACAATGAGCAGTTCTTC; CDR3 protein: CASSLGLLAGVSYNEQFF; V gene: TRBV7-2; J gene: TRBJ2-1; clone size: few; D gene: TRBD2
CDR3 DNA: TGCAGTGCCCGGGACAGGGGGCAGTTCTTC; CDR3 protein: CSARDRGQFF; V gene: TRBV20-1; J gene: TRBJ2-1; clone size: NA; D gene: TRBD1
CDR3 DNA: TGTGCCATCAGTGCGGAGGGGTACAATCAGCCCCAGCATTTT; CDR3 protein: CAISAEGYNQPQHF; V gene: TRBV10-3; J gene: TRBJ1-5; clone size: NA; D gene: NA
CDR3 DNA: TGTGCCAGCTCACCGACGACCCTAGGAAGGGAGACCCAGTACTTC; CDR3 protein: CASSPTTLGRETQYF; V gene: TRBV18; J gene: TRBJ2-5; clone size: NA; D gene: NA
CDR3 DNA: TGTGCCAGCAGCTTCTCTCAGGGGGCTGCTGGAAACACCATATATTTT; CDR3 protein: CASSFSQGAAGNTIYF; V gene: TRBV7-2; J gene: TRBJ1-3; clone size: NA; D gene: TRBD1
CDR3 DNA: TGTGCCAGCAGCGAGAAGTACTATGGCTACACCTTC; CDR3 protein: CASSEKYYGYTF; V gene: TRBV12-1; J gene: TRBJ1-2; clone size: NA; D gene: NA
CDR3 DNA: TGTGCCAGCAGCCCCACCACAGTAATGAACACTGAAGCTTTCTTT; CDR3 protein: CASSPTTVMNTEAFF; V gene: TRBV7-2; J gene: TRBJ1-1; clone size: NA; D gene: NA
CDR3 DNA: TGTGCCAGCAGTTACGCCAAGGGGTCCCGGTACAATGAGCAGTTCTTC; CDR3 protein: CASSYAKGSRYNEQFF; V gene: TRBV6-2/TRBV6-3; J gene: TRBJ2-1; clone size: NA; D gene: NA
CDR3 DNA: TGCAGCGTTTGGGGGGGAAAACTCGGAGCTTTCTTT; CDR3 protein: CSVWGGKLGAFF; V gene: TRBV29-1; J gene: TRBJ1-1; clone size: once; D gene: NA
CDR3 DNA: TGTGCCAGCAGTATGGAGGGAGGGGGTTCCTACAATGAGCAGTTCTTC; CDR3 protein: CASSMEGGGSYNEQFF; V gene: TRBV5-4; J gene: TRBJ2-1; clone size: NA; D gene: NA
CDR3 DNA: TGTGCCAGCAGCAACGTAGGCCAGACAGATAATTCACCCCTCCACTTT; CDR3 protein: CASSNVGQTDNSPLHF; V gene: TRBV21-1; J gene: TRBJ1-6; clone size: NA; D gene: NA
CDR3 DNA: TGTGCCAGCAGCCGGGACTACAATGAGCAGTTCTTC; CDR3 protein: CASSRDYNEQFF; V gene: TRBV7-6; J gene: TRBJ2-1; clone size: NA; D gene: NA
CDR3 DNA: TGTGCCAGCAGCCAAGGTCAGGGGGCAGGTGGCTACACCTTC; CDR3 protein: CASSQGQGAGGYTF; V gene: TRBV3-1/TRBV3-2; J gene: TRBJ1-2; clone size: few; D gene: TRBD1
CDR3 DNA: TGCGCCAGCAGCCCCGGGCTAGCGGGAGCCCAGCAGTTCTTC; CDR3 protein: CASSPGLAGAQQFF; V gene: TRBV5-1; J gene: TRBJ2-1; clone size: NA; D gene: TRBD2
CDR3 DNA: TGTGCCAGCAGCCCAAGACTAGCGGGGTTAATAGGTAGCACAGATACGCAGTATTTT; CDR3 protein: CASSPRLAGLIGSTDTQYF; V gene: TRBV7-6; J gene: TRBJ2-3; clone size: NA; D gene: TRBD2
CDR3 DNA: TGTGCCAGCAGTCACAGCCGGACAGGGAGGAACACTGAAGCTTTCTTT; CDR3 protein: CASSHSRTGRNTEAFF; V gene: TRBV7-2; J gene: TRBJ1-1; clone size: NA; D gene: TRBD1
CDR3 DNA: TGTGCCAGCAGCTTGCTGTCAGGACAGCAAGAGACCCAGTACTTC; CDR3 protein: CASSLLSGQQETQYF; V gene: TRBV5-5; J gene: TRBJ2-5; clone size: NA; D gene: NA
CDR3 DNA: TGTGCCAGCAGCTTGGCCGGGGGGGCGCAGAGAGAGACCCAGTACTTC; CDR3 protein: CASSLAGGAQRETQYF; V gene: TRBV5-4; J gene: TRBJ2-5; clone size: NA; D gene: TRBD2
CDR3 DNA: TGTGCCAGCAGTTATCTCCGTGACAGGGGATCGAACACTGAAGCTTTCTTT; CDR3 protein: CASSYLRDRGSNTEAFF; V gene: TRBV2; J gene: TRBJ1-1; clone size: NA; D gene: TRBD1
CDR3 DNA: TGCGCCAGCAGCTGGGACAGGGGAACAGAGCAGTACTTC; CDR3 protein: CASSWDRGTEQYF; V gene: TRBV5-1; J gene: TRBJ2-7; clone size: NA; D gene: TRBD1
CDR3 DNA: TGTGCCAGCAGTTGGAGGACAGTTAATAATTCACCCCTCCACTTT; CDR3 protein: CASSWRTVNNSPLHF; V gene: TRBV28; J gene: TRBJ1-6; clone size: NA; D gene: NA
CDR3 DNA: TGTGCCAGCCACGGGGAGGGATCAATGAACACTGAAGCTTTCTTT; CDR3 protein: CASHGEGSMNTEAFF; V gene: TRBV7-9; J gene: TRBJ1-1; clone size: NA; D gene: NA
CDR3 DNA: TGTGCCTGGAGTCCTTTGAACAGCCGAGAAGCTTTCTTT; CDR3 protein: CAWSPLNSREAFF; V gene: TRBV30; J gene: TRBJ1-1; clone size: NA; D gene: NA
CDR3 DNA: TGTGCCAGCAGTGAATCTAAAGGCACAGATACGCAGTATTTT; CDR3 protein: CASSESKGTDTQYF; V gene: TRBV25-1; J gene: TRBJ2-3; clone size: NA; D gene: NA
CDR3 DNA: TGTGCCAGCAGCCAAGGGCTAGCGGCAGTACGAGGGCAGTACTTC; CDR3 protein: CASSQGLAAVRGQYF; V gene: TRBV14; J gene: TRBJ2-7; clone size: NA; D gene: TRBD2